This is a list of T cell receptor beta chains from one sample in a study of CD8 T cells in Susac syndrome. TCRdb reanalysed the immunoSEQ multiplex PCR reads using MiXCR and keeps one entry per CDR3 protein. Among about 300,000 distinct CDR3 sequences, approximately 85% were seen once, and the ten largest hold around 0.2%. The specimen sequenced was CD8+ T cells from PBMCs. These TCRs come from a human donor with multiple sclerosis. CDR3s include the opening cysteine and the closing phenylalanine or tryptophan. A D gene is named only where the DNA matches it firmly. Some rows mark clone size as missing; the rest say once, few, many or name a class of expanded clone.

j_call d_call clone_size v_call cdr3_aa cdr3_nt
TRBJ2-3 NA NA TRBV10-3 CAISESRTGTDTQYF TGTGCCATCAGTGAGTCACGGACAGGCACAGATACGCAGTATTTT
TRBJ2-7 NA NA TRBV11-2 CASSPPAPARSYEQYF TGTGCCAGCAGCCCCCCCGCACCAGCGCGCAGCTACGAGCAGTACTTC
TRBJ2-3 TRBD1 NA TRBV9 CASSVRQGPDTQYF TGTGCCAGCAGCGTCCGACAGGGTCCAGATACGCAGTATTTT
TRBJ2-5 NA few TRBV6-1 CASSFGPSGETQYF TGTGCCAGCAGTTTTGGCCCCTCAGGAGAGACCCAGTACTTC
TRBJ2-2 NA NA TRBV15 CATGSGELFF TGTGCCACCGGATCTGGGGAGCTGTTTTTT
TRBJ2-2 NA NA TRBV19 CASSIRPPGELFF TGTGCCAGTAGTATTAGGCCGCCCGGGGAGCTGTTTTTT
TRBJ2-2 NA NA TRBV3-1 CASSPKIGELFF TGTGCCAGCAGCCCCAAGATAGGGGAGCTGTTTTTT
TRBJ1-4 TRBD1 NA TRBV28 CASSSRQGENEKPFF TGTGCCAGCAGTTCCCGACAGGGGGAGAATGAAAAACCGTTTTTT
TRBJ2-1 TRBD2 NA TRBV20-1 CSATGGGNEQFF TGCAGTGCTACGGGAGGAGGGAATGAGCAGTTCTTC
TRBJ1-1 NA NA TRBV7-9 CASSSPGITEAFF TGTGCCAGCAGCTCTCCAGGGATAACTGAAGCTTTCTTT
TRBJ1-2 TRBD1 NA TRBV9 CASSARDRPAIGYGYTF TGTGCCAGCAGCGCAAGGGACAGGCCCGCGATAGGCTATGGCTACACCTTC
TRBJ1-1 TRBD1 NA TRBV30 CAWSVGQVEAFF TGTGCCTGGAGTGTAGGACAGGTCGAAGCTTTCTTT
TRBJ2-1 NA NA TRBV12-3/TRBV12-4 CASNLGGGTYNEQFF TGTGCCAGCAACCTAGGTGGGGGGACCTACAATGAGCAGTTCTTC
TRBJ1-2 TRBD1 NA TRBV9 CASRATGNYGYTF TGTGCCAGCAGAGCGACAGGGAACTATGGCTACACCTTC
TRBJ2-1 TRBD1 NA TRBV9 CASSGKGAVHNEQFF TGTGCCAGCAGCGGAAAGGGGGCGGTACACAATGAGCAGTTCTTC
TRBJ1-2 NA NA TRBV12-3/TRBV12-4 CASSLSADRFYTF TGTGCCAGCAGTTTGAGTGCAGACCGCTTCTACACCTTC
TRBJ2-1 NA NA TRBV29-1 CSVVMPYNEQFF TGCAGCGTTGTGATGCCGTACAATGAGCAGTTCTTC
TRBJ2-7 TRBD1 NA TRBV7-6 CASSLVGQGYYEQYF TGTGCCAGCAGCTTAGTGGGACAGGGATACTACGAGCAGTACTTC
TRBJ2-1 TRBD2 NA TRBV5-1 CASSFAGDYNEQFF TGCGCCAGCAGCTTTGCGGGAGACTACAATGAGCAGTTCTTC
TRBJ2-3 TRBD2 NA TRBV28 CASSLSSGSGRTDTQYF TGTGCCAGCAGTTTAAGTTCCGGTAGCGGGAGGACAGATACGCAGTATTTT
TRBJ2-3 NA NA TRBV7-2 CASSLWGSDTDTQYF TGTGCCAGCAGTTTATGGGGCAGCGACACAGATACGCAGTATTTT
TRBJ2-5 TRBD1 NA TRBV28 CASSETGTGVETQYF TGTGCCAGCAGTGAAACCGGGACAGGGGTAGAGACCCAGTACTTC
TRBJ2-1 NA NA TRBV7-9 CASSRLGDEQFF TGTGCCAGCAGCCGACTCGGGGATGAGCAGTTCTTC
TRBJ1-4 TRBD1 NA TRBV5-6 CASSLGQGNEKLFF TGTGCCAGCAGCTTGGGACAGGGGAATGAAAAACTGTTTTTT
TRBJ2-7 TRBD2 few TRBV4-3 CASSPSGGSSYEQYF TGCGCCAGCAGCCCTAGCGGGGGGAGCTCCTACGAGCAGTACTTC
TRBJ2-1 TRBD2 NA TRBV5-1 CASSLAYLADNEQFF TGCGCCAGCAGCTTGGCTTACCTAGCGGACAATGAGCAGTTCTTC
TRBJ1-2 TRBD1 NA TRBV4-1 CASSQDTGGWGYTF TGCGCCAGCAGCCAAGACACAGGGGGATGGGGCTACACCTTC
TRBJ2-7 NA NA TRBV30 CAWSGEAPKQYF TGTGCCTGGAGTGGCGAGGCCCCCAAGCAGTACTTC
TRBJ1-5 TRBD1 once TRBV24-1 CATSTGTDSNQPQHF TGTGCCACCAGTACCGGGACAGATAGCAATCAGCCCCAGCATTTT
TRBJ1-1 NA NA TRBV29-1 CSVEPTENTEAFF TGCAGCGTTGAACCGACCGAAAACACTGAAGCTTTCTTT
TRBJ2-7 NA NA TRBV15 CATSPQGGSHEQYF TGTGCCACCAGCCCACAGGGAGGCTCCCACGAGCAGTACTTC
TRBJ1-1 NA few TRBV4-2 CASSQDVGNTEAFF TGTGCCAGCAGTCAAGATGTAGGGAACACTGAAGCTTTCTTT
TRBJ2-3 TRBD1 NA TRBV27 CASSLYQGEITDTQYF TGTGCCAGCAGTTTATATCAGGGGGAGATCACAGATACGCAGTATTTT
TRBJ2-7 NA NA TRBV5-1 CASSAGTLYEQYF TGCGCCAGCAGCGCCGGGACACTCTACGAGCAGTACTTC
TRBJ2-7 NA NA TRBV9 CASSLRGGYYEQYF TGTGCCAGCAGCCTCCGCGGAGGGTACTACGAGCAGTACTTC
TRBJ1-4 NA NA TRBV6-5 CASSYSGVVGEKLFF TGTGCCAGCAGTTACTCGGGGGTAGTAGGGGAAAAACTGTTTTTT
TRBJ1-2 NA NA TRBV7-8 CASSLVGTARGYTF TGTGCCAGCAGCTTAGTGGGTACTGCTCGGGGCTACACCTTC
TRBJ1-2 NA once TRBV30 CARTDENYGYTF TGTGCCCGGACGGACGAAAACTATGGCTACACCTTC
TRBJ1-1 NA NA TRBV24-1 CATSAGGSTEAFF TGTGCCACCAGTGCTGGGGGGTCCACTGAAGCTTTCTTT
TRBJ2-7 NA NA TRBV30 CAWSVTFHEQYF TGTGCCTGGAGTGTCACATTCCACGAGCAGTACTTC
TRBJ2-7 NA few TRBV27 CASSSFSGNDYEQYF TGTGCCAGCAGTTCCTTCAGCGGTAACGACTACGAGCAGTACTTC
TRBJ1-1 NA NA TRBV30 CALKGGTEAFF TGTGCCTTGAAGGGGGGGACTGAAGCTTTCTTT
TRBJ2-1 TRBD2 NA TRBV4-1 CASSQDITSGGLFF TGCGCCAGCAGCCAAGACATAACTAGCGGCGGGTTGTTCTTC
TRBJ2-3 NA NA TRBV7-6 CASSFLVRSTDTQYF TGTGCCAGCAGCTTCCTCGTTCGAAGCACAGATACGCAGTATTTT
TRBJ2-1 NA NA TRBV19 CASSIQSLNEQFF TGTGCCAGTAGTATCCAAAGTCTTAATGAGCAGTTCTTC
TRBJ2-5 NA NA TRBV4-2 CASSQGGRTGETQYF TGTGCCAGCAGCCAAGGGGGCAGGACCGGGGAGACCCAGTACTTC
TRBJ2-5 TRBD1 once TRBV7-8 CASSLLWTGRQETQYF TGTGCCAGCAGCCTCCTCTGGACAGGGCGCCAAGAGACCCAGTACTTC
TRBJ2-1 TRBD2 NA TRBV19 CASSIVGGWEGEQFF TGTGCCAGTAGTATAGTTGGGGGATGGGAGGGTGAGCAGTTCTTC
TRBJ1-3 NA NA TRBV25-1 CASTAFMGTIYF TGTGCCAGCACCGCCTTTATGGGCACCATATATTTT
TRBJ1-1 TRBD1 NA TRBV4-1 CASSQGQGRTEAFF TGCGCCAGCAGCCAAGGACAGGGAAGAACTGAAGCTTTCTTT
TRBJ1-1 TRBD1 NA TRBV6-6 CASTPDRAGTEAFF TGTGCCAGCACCCCCGACAGGGCTGGGACTGAAGCTTTCTTT
TRBJ1-1 TRBD1 NA TRBV6-1 CASSEDRGNTEAFF TGTGCCAGCAGTGAGGACAGGGGGAACACTGAAGCTTTCTTT
TRBJ2-5 NA NA TRBV11-2 CASSPLGYSQETQYF TGTGCCAGCAGCCCCCTTGGGTATTCACAAGAGACCCAGTACTTC
TRBJ2-7 TRBD2 NA TRBV6-2/TRBV6-3 CASRSSLAGVYEQYF TGTGCCAGCAGGAGCTCCCTAGCGGGAGTCTACGAGCAGTACTTC